This T cell receptor beta chain derives from a study of blood T cells in healthy people across ages. Sample-barcoded 5' priming and a J-beta primer mix drove a second PCR of 7 to 11 cycles. TCRdb independently ran MiXCR on the 5' RACE reads; one entry per CDR3 protein. The table includes some 1,000,000 distinct CDR3 sequences, 20% to 25% detected once. The CDR3 has 13 residues. Germline V CDR1 and CDR2: MDHEN, SYDVKM. Losses at the gene ends were 7 bases for V and 4 bases for J; bases not matched to a gene: 2. Separately, the same data were catalogued under a study of T cells of mothers and their children. That report adds: Related mother and child pairs showed slightly greater overlap (not significant) than unrelated pairs did.

The genes are TRBV28 and TRBJ2-3, with TRBD2 identical over 10 bases. This TCR came from a girl aged 2-10 years in good health. The sequenced material came from blood. CDR3: CASTSGSADTQYF. The CDR3 nucleotides are TGTGCCAGCACTAGCGGGAGTGCAGATACGCAGTATTTT.